This T cell receptor (beta chain) was captured in a study of blood T cell repertoires in COVID-19. Here immunoSEQ multiplex PCR was the method, and the copy in TCRdb shows in-frame clones only, minus some. This table holds roughly 120,000 clones, around 76% found once. The germline gives CDR1 LNHDA, CDR2 SQIVND (reference sequence). Trimming at V came to 5 bases and at J to 1 base, leaving 5 bases not matched to a gene. The CDR3 is 15 amino acids. The TCR sequence derives from a man between 65 and 79 years old with acute or convalescent COVID-19. This chain joins TRBV19 and TRBJ1-3; 7 bases match TRBD1. Input material: peripheral blood. The CDR3 coding sequence is TGTGCCAGTAGTGCGCGACAGGGTTCTGGAAACACCATATATTTT. Translation gives CASSARQGSGNTIYF. Complete variable domain (other parts from reference TRBV19 and TRBJ1-3): DGGITQSPKYLFRKEGQNVTLSCEQNLNHDAMYWYRQDPGQGLRLIYYSQIVNDFQKGDIAEGYSVSREKKESFPLTVTSAQKNPTAFYLCASSARQGSGNTIYFGEGSWLTVV.